The 20 T cell receptor beta chains below all came from one sample that was sequenced in a study of blood T cell repertoires in COVID-19 (dated by TCRdb to 2019 to 2021). Libraries were made using the immunoSEQ multiplex PCR assay. Sourced from immuneACCESS, this table was stored by TCRdb with only in-frame sequences that have V and J called. A share of the clones is absent; for the studies checked, an unresolved V gene accounts for under half, and the remainder has no known explanation. This sample holds about 150,000 clones; roughly 83% were observed only once. The biggest ten clones account for approximately 9.1% of the sample. The specimen was PBMCs or T cells enriched from blood (not recorded which). Every receptor here comes from a man aged 45-65 years who had recovered from COVID-19.

The chain employs TRBV9 and TRBJ1-4; 8 bases agree with TRBD1. Germline CDR1 reads SGDLS; CDR2 reads YYNGEE. J lost 2 bases, V lost 0 bases, and 3 bases had no gene match. The CDR3 totals 16 residues. The CDR3 here is CASSVGQGRTNEKLFF. As DNA, the CDR3 is TGTGCCAGCAGCGTAGGACAGGGGAGGACTAATGAAAAACTGTTTTTT.

The V gene is TRBV5-1, the J gene TRBJ1-1; weak D call: TRBD1 (6 bases). The V gene lost 4 bases and the J gene lost 8 bases, with 12 bases spanning the gap. Germline V gene sequence: CDR1 SGHRS, CDR2 YFSETQ. CDR3 length: 12 residues. CDR3 region: CASSLTGLEAFF. The DNA of the CDR3 is TGCGCCAGCAGCCTCACAGGGTTGGAAGCTTTCTTT.

This sequence joins TRBV5-4 and TRBJ2-3; no clear D. V was cut by 0 bases and J by 2 bases, with 7 bases left in between. The CDR3 has 14 amino acids. Germline CDR1 is SGHNT and CDR2 is YYREEE (reference sequence). The CDR3 is CASSLDRNTDTQYF. CDR3 nucleotide sequence: TGTGCCAGCAGCTTGGACAGAAACACAGATACGCAGTATTTT.

The chain employs TRBV19 and TRBJ1-6; D might be TRBD1 (6 bases). Germline lookup yields CDR1 LNHDA and CDR2 SQIVND (reference sequence). This CDR3 has 14 amino acids. Trimming took off 4 bases at V and 7 bases at J, with 11 bases between the two ends. The CDR3 region has the DNA TGTGCCAGTAGTACGGGGGGCAGCAATTCACCCCTCCACTTT. Amino acids: CASSTGGSNSPLHF.

The V and J genes are TRBV10-3 and TRBJ1-1; D perhaps matches TRBD1 (6 bases). Per the germline V gene, CDR1 is ENHRY and CDR2 is SYGVKD. This CDR3 is 14 amino acids long. Trimming pared 5 bases from V and 1 base from J, leaving 11 bases between. The CDR3: CAISRTEKNTEAFF. Written as DNA, the CDR3 is TGTGCCATCAGTAGGACAGAAAAGAACACTGAAGCTTTCTTT.

V is TRBV19 and J is TRBJ1-5; D gene uncertain. The V gene's germline CDR1 is LNHDA and CDR2 SQIVND (reference sequence). The CDR3 runs 17 residues. V dropped 1 base and J dropped 1 base, with 14 bases sitting between them. The CDR3 here is CASSIAPRQRSNQPQHF. The CDR3 nucleotides read TGTGCCAGTAGTATAGCTCCACGACAACGGAGCAATCAGCCCCAGCATTTT.

The chain carries TRBV3-1 (or the pseudogene TRBV3-2) and TRBJ2-7; D perhaps matches TRBD2 (5 bases). V lost 3 bases, J lost 5 bases, and 11 bases lay in between. This CDR3 spans 13 amino acids. CDR1 and CDR2 (germline): LGHDT, YNNKEL (reference sequence). CDR3 protein: CASSQDERNEQYF. For the CDR3, the DNA is TGTGCCAGCAGCCAGGACGAGCGGAACGAGCAGTACTTC.

This clone was found once. The chain couples TRBV5-5 to TRBJ2-3; the D is unclear. Trimming removed 1 base from V and 0 bases from J, with 6 bases in between. Germline lookup yields CDR1 SGHKS and CDR2 YYEKEE (reference sequence). This CDR3 has 14 residues. This CDR3 is CASSLTESTDTQYF. CDR3 sequence (DNA): TGTGCCAGCAGCTTGACAGAAAGCACAGATACGCAGTATTTT. The full variable domain, in which reference TRBV5-5 and TRBJ2-3 provide the parts outside the CDR3, is DAGVTQSPTHLIKTRGQQVTLRCSPISGHKSVSWYQQVLGQGPQFIFQYYEKEERGRGNFPDRFSARQFPNYSSELNVNALLLGDSALYLCASSLTESTDTQYFGPGTRLTVL.

The genes are TRBV5-6 and TRBJ1-5; 8 bases are a match to TRBD1. The CDR3 contains 16 residues. V lost 3 bases, J lost 9 bases, and 14 bases stayed unmatched. Germline V gene lookup returns CDR1 SGHDT and CDR2 YYEEEE. This CDR3 reads CASSSRTGTGEGPQHF. DNA of the CDR3: TGTGCCAGCAGCTCTAGGACAGGGACCGGGGAAGGGCCCCAGCATTTT. Based on the CDR3 plus reference TRBV5-6 and TRBJ1-5, the full variable domain is DAGVTQSPTHLIKTRGQQVTLRCSPKSGHDTVSWYQQALGQGPQFIFQYYEEEERQRGNFPDRFSGHQFPNYSSELNVNALLLGDSALYLCASSSRTGTGEGPQHFGDGTRLSIL.

This clone appeared once. The chain links TRBV1 to TRBJ2-4; the table calls TRBD2, which could not be checked here. TRBV1 is flagged as a pseudogene. The CDR3 is 18 residues long. CDR3 sequence reads: CTSSRFLAGPLAKNIQYF. The CDR3 DNA reads TGCACCAGCAGCCGGTTTCTAGCGGGGCCTCTAGCCAAAAACATTCAGTACTTC.

V and J are TRBV6-5 and TRBJ1-2; TRBD1 aligns across 7 bases. Germline V gene data show CDR1 as MNHEY and CDR2 as SVGAGI. After removal of 0 bases from V and 5 bases from J, the junction contained 6 bases not matched to a gene. The CDR3 has 15 amino acids. CDR3 coding DNA: TGTGCCAGCAGTTACTCCCCAGGGGGAGGATATGGCTACACCTTC. Its protein product is CASSYSPGGGYGYTF.

The chain has TRBV29-1 and TRBJ1-4; 12 bases are a match to TRBD1. Unmatched junction bases numbered 5, after V lost 4 bases and J lost 2 bases. This CDR3 has 16 amino acids. From germline, CDR1 is SQVTM and CDR2 ANQGSEA. This CDR3 is CSVGPGTGGTNEKLFF. DNA for the CDR3: TGCAGCGTTGGTCCCGGGACAGGGGGCACTAATGAAAAACTGTTTTTT.

The chain joins TRBV6-4 to TRBJ2-3; TRBD2 aligns across 15 bases. V was pared by 4 bases and J by 6 bases, with 8 bases of the junction left unmatched. CDR3 length equals 17 residues. Germline CDR1 MRHNA, CDR2 SNTAGT. CDR3 DNA sequence: TGTGCCAGCAGTGGGACTAGCGGGGGGGCCTCTCCGGATACGCAGTATTTT. It codes for CASSGTSGGASPDTQYF.

The chain joins TRBV3-1 (or the pseudogene TRBV3-2) to TRBJ2-2; TRBD2 matches at 11 bases. Per germline, CDR1 LGHDT and CDR2 YNNKEL (reference sequence). The CDR3 loop spans 21 amino acids. With 0 bases clipped from V and 8 bases from J, the junction kept 20 bases outside the gene matches. CDR3 residues: CASSQDPPGFVSGGASGELFF. In DNA form, the CDR3 reads TGTGCCAGCAGCCAAGACCCCCCCGGATTTGTTAGCGGGGGGGCCTCAGGGGAGCTGTTTTTT.

This clone was counted a few times. This sequence joins TRBV7-9 and TRBJ1-1; D call uncertain. The CDR3 length is 16 residues. Germline CDR1 is SEHNR and CDR2 is FQNEAQ (reference sequence). V lost 3 bases to trimming and J lost 6 bases, with 20 bases between them. CDR3 in amino acids: CASSFSAPRAGAEAFF. The CDR3 DNA sequence: TGTGCCAGCAGCTTTTCAGCACCCCGGGCGGGCGCTGAAGCTTTCTTT. Filled out from reference TRBV7-9 and TRBJ1-1, the complete variable domain reads DTGVSQNPRHKITKRGQNVTFRCDPISEHNRLYWYRQTLGQGPEFLTYFQNEAQLEKSRLLSDRFSAERPKGSFSTLEIQRTEQGDSAMYLCASSFSAPRAGAEAFFGQGTRLTVV.

The chain has TRBV19 and TRBJ2-5; TRBD1 aligns across 7 bases. The CDR3 is made up of 13 amino acids. Per germline, CDR1 LNHDA and CDR2 SQIVND (reference sequence). The junction had 4 bases not matched to a gene; V was cut back by 6 bases and J by 3 bases. The CDR3 reads CASSITGEETQYF. DNA for the CDR3: TGTGCCAGTAGCATTACAGGGGAAGAGACCCAGTACTTC.

This clone turned up a few times. This chain joins TRBV11-2 and TRBJ1-2, with TRBD1 matching over 8 bases. Germline loops: CDR1 SGHAT, CDR2 FQNNGV. V was pared by 9 bases and J by 1 base, with 10 bases of the junction left unmatched. The CDR3 is made up of 15 amino acids. This CDR3 reads CASSGTGVYNYGYTF. The CDR3 DNA is TGTGCCAGTTCCGGGACAGGAGTGTATAACTATGGCTACACCTTC.

CDR3 sequence (DNA): TGTGCCAGCAGCCATGCGGGACTAGCTTCCCAGTACTTC. It translates to CASSHAGLASQYF. This chain uses TRBV5-4 with TRBJ2-5; 9 bases line up with TRBD2. CDR1 is SGHNT and CDR2 is YYREEE in the germline V gene (reference sequence). V dropped 4 bases and J dropped 9; count of bases not matched to a gene: 7. The CDR3 runs 13 residues.

This chain joins TRBV9 and TRBJ1-1; the match to TRBD1 covers 9 bases. The trim removed 4 bases at V and 6 bases at J, leaving 10 bases unmatched. Looked up from germline, CDR1 is SGDLS and CDR2 is YYNGEE. The length of the CDR3 is 15 residues. This chain's CDR3 is CASSPRTGVSAEAFF. CDR3 bases: TGTGCCAGCAGCCCTAGGACAGGGGTGAGTGCTGAAGCTTTCTTT.

This chain joins TRBV27 and TRBJ1-1; 8 bases are a match to TRBD1. There are 16 residues in the CDR3. Germline CDR1 is MNHEY and CDR2 is SMNVEV (reference sequence). V trimming: 4 bases; J trimming: 1 base; junction bases outside the gene matches: 8. CDR3 sequence (DNA): TGTGCCAGCAGTTCTCGGACCGGGACAGGGAACACTGAAGCTTTCTTT. This codes for CASSSRTGTGNTEAFF.